The 9 T cell receptor beta chains below come from one sample, sequenced in a study of T cell changes during pregnancy in multiple sclerosis. Repertoires were generated with immunoSEQ multiplex PCR, while TCRdb's copy carries only in-frame clones and drops some. The repertoire includes tens of thousands of clones, 91% of them detected once, and 2% to 2.5% sits in the top ten. Sequences were derived from peripheral blood, sampled in the third trimester of pregnancy. The origin of the receptors is a female donor in good health, enrolled as a control in a pregnancy study.

The chain employs TRBV7-9 and TRBJ2-2; 7 bases match TRBD2. This CDR3 spans 16 amino acids. V was clipped by 4 bases and J by 8 bases; unmatched bases: 13. Germline V lookup: CDR1 SEHNR, CDR2 FQNEAQ (reference sequence). The CDR3 DNA reads as TGTGCCAGCAGCTCCGGACTAGACGGGGTTTTGGGGGAGCTGTTTTTT. Encoded protein: CASSSGLDGVLGELFF.

The chain combines TRBV19 with TRBJ1-5; D unresolved. The CDR3 is 16 amino acids. Trimming removed 5 bases at V and 3 bases at J, with 17 bases between. Per germline, CDR1 LNHDA and CDR2 SQIVND (reference sequence). The CDR3 protein is CASSSLEGMFNQPQHF. For the CDR3, the DNA is TGTGCCAGTAGTTCCCTGGAGGGAATGTTCAATCAGCCCCAGCATTTT.

The V and J genes are TRBV18 and TRBJ1-5, with D tentatively TRBD1 (5 bases). V was trimmed by 2 bases and J by 5 bases, leaving 25 bases between them. Germline assignment: CDR1 KGHSH and CDR2 LQKENI. The CDR3 has 19 amino acids. The CDR3 region has the DNA TGTGCCAGCTCACCAGACCGAAGGCAGCCAGGGTCGGCCTATCAGCCCCAGCATTTT. This encodes CASSPDRRQPGSAYQPQHF.

A word on this clone: One end of the junction varies from germline; a read error may be responsible. The genes are TRBV15 and TRBJ1-3; 9 bases are shared with TRBD1. This CDR3 has 17 residues. The germline V gene encodes CDR1 LNHNV and CDR2 YYDKDF (reference sequence). The CDR3 nucleotides read TGTGCCACCAACAGAGTCAGGGACAGGGTATCTGGAAACACCATATATTTT. Translation: CATNRVRDRVSGNTIYF.

The genes are TRBV7-9 and TRBJ1-4, with TRBD1 matching 7 bases. This CDR3 has 18 amino acids. J lost 0 bases, V lost 1 base, and 8 bases had no gene match. Germline lookup yields CDR1 SEHNR and CDR2 FQNEAQ (reference sequence). The CDR3 protein is CASSLGRDSPATNEKLFF. CDR3 nucleotide sequence: TGTGCCAGCAGCTTAGGGCGGGACAGCCCCGCAACTAATGAAAAACTGTTTTTT.

The genes are TRBV7-9 and TRBJ1-1; D perhaps matches TRBD1 (5 bases). Germline assignment: CDR1 SEHNR and CDR2 FQNEAQ (reference sequence). V lost 4 bases to trimming and J lost 2 bases, with 14 bases between them. This CDR3 comprises 15 residues. The DNA of the CDR3 is TGTGCCAGCAGCTGGGGGGAGACGGTCAACACTGAAGCTTTCTTT. Protein sequence: CASSWGETVNTEAFF.

The chain links TRBV5-1 to TRBJ2-7; 11 bases are shared with TRBD1. The CDR3 totals 15 residues. The trim removed 3 bases at V and 6 bases at J, leaving 8 bases unmatched. Germline V gene data show CDR1 as SGHRS and CDR2 as YFSETQ. CDR3 loop: CASSWTGGARGEQYF. The CDR3 nucleotides read TGCGCCAGCAGCTGGACAGGGGGCGCACGGGGCGAGCAGTACTTC.

The chain employs TRBV6-1 and TRBJ1-2, with D unresolved. CDR3 length: 14 residues. Germline V lookup: CDR1 MNHNS, CDR2 SASEGT. V lost 4 bases, J lost 6 bases, and 15 bases lay in between. The CDR3 region is CASSGSGTLDGYTF. CDR3 coding DNA: TGTGCCAGCAGTGGGTCGGGAACCCTCGATGGCTACACCTTC.

The J gene is TRBJ2-1, the V gene TRBV7-8, with TRBD2 identical over 15 bases. Germline lookup yields CDR1 SGHVS and CDR2 FQNEAQ. The ends lost 6 bases at V and 5 bases at J; junction bases unmatched: 5. The CDR3 spans 16 residues. The CDR3 spells CASRRTSGRADNEQFF. CDR3 bases: TGTGCCAGCAGGCGGACTAGCGGGAGGGCTGACAATGAGCAGTTCTTC.